These 21 T cell receptor beta chains originate from one sample sequenced in a study of blood T cell repertoires in COVID-19. TCRdb's copy holds only in-frame clones and misses some; the assay was immunoSEQ multiplex PCR. The table lists around 390,000 clones, just under 90% of them singletons. Sequencing was carried out using PBMCs or T cells enriched from blood (not recorded which). These receptors were collected from a woman between 45 and 65 years old who had recovered from COVID-19.

The rearrangement uses TRBV5-5 and TRBJ1-1; no clear D gene. Germline CDR1 is SGHKS and CDR2 is YYEKEE (reference sequence). Trimming removed 5 bases from V and 0 bases from J, with 17 bases in between. This CDR3 has 16 residues. The CDR3 loop reads CASSLSEGYMNTEAFF. In DNA form, the CDR3 reads TGTGCCAGCAGTTTATCGGAGGGCTATATGAACACTGAAGCTTTCTTT.

The CDR3: CASSYAYREKLFF. In DNA, the CDR3 is TGTGCCAGCAGTTACGCCTACAGAGAAAAACTGTTTTTT. The chain combines TRBV6-5 with TRBJ1-4; D unclear. V shed 2 bases and J shed 8 bases, with 9 bases lying between them. The CDR3 has 13 amino acids. Looked up from germline, CDR1 is MNHEY and CDR2 is SVGAGI.

The J gene is TRBJ2-1, the V gene TRBV28, with TRBD1 matching over 10 bases. The CDR3 length is 17 residues. From germline, CDR1 is MDHEN and CDR2 SYDVKM. V gave up 2 bases and J gave up 5 bases; unmatched junction bases: 9. CDR3 DNA: TGTGCCAGCAGTTTACCGCACTCCGGGACAGGGGACAATGAGCAGTTCTTC. Its protein product is CASSLPHSGTGDNEQFF. The full variable domain, rest sourced from reference TRBV28 and TRBJ2-1, is DVKVTQSSRYLVKRTGEKVFLECVQDMDHENMFWYRQDPGLGLRLIYFSYDVKMKEKGDIPEGYSVSREKKERFSLILESASTNQTSMYLCASSLPHSGTGDNEQFFGPGTRLTVL.

The chain combines TRBV24-1 with TRBJ2-2, with TRBD2 identical over 11 bases. V lost 3 bases to trimming and J lost 2 bases; unmatched junction nucleotides: 1. In germline, CDR1 is KGHDR, CDR2 SFDVKD. The CDR3 consists of 16 residues. The CDR3 spells CATSDTSGGNTGELFF. In DNA form, the CDR3 reads TGTGCCACCAGTGATACTAGCGGGGGCAACACCGGGGAGCTGTTTTTT.

The chain recombines TRBV11-1 with TRBJ1-2; 8 bases are shared with TRBD1. CDR1 and CDR2 (germline): SGHAT, FQDESV (reference sequence). The CDR3 sequence is 13 residues long. After removal of 5 bases from V and 12 bases from J, the junction contained 11 bases not matched to a gene. The chain's CDR3 is CASSNGQGEVNTF. The CDR3 nucleotides read TGTGCCAGCAGCAACGGACAGGGCGAGGTTAACACCTTC. The whole variable domain, remainder taken from reference TRBV11-1 and TRBJ1-2, is EAEVAQSPRYKITEKSQAVAFWCDPISGHATLYWYRQILGQGPELLVQFQDESVVDDSQLPKDRFSAERLKGVDSTLKIQPAELGDSAMYLCASSNGQGEVNTFGSGTRLTVV.

In DNA, the CDR3 is TGTGCCAGCCGCCCAGCTGGGAGAGAGATGAACACTGAAGCTTTCTTT. Translation gives CASRPAGREMNTEAFF. This chain connects TRBV6-2 or TRBV6-3 to TRBJ1-1; D is unclear. Trimming stripped 8 bases from V and 0 bases from J, with 19 bases between. The CDR3 sequence is 16 residues long. Germline V gene sequence: CDR1 MNHEY, CDR2 SVGEGT.

The chain recombines TRBV5-1 with TRBJ2-7; unclear D gene. CDR3 size: 15 residues. CDR1 is SGHRS, CDR2 YFSETQ, per germline. The germline V and J ends were trimmed by 7 bases and 1 base, with 18 bases remaining between them. The CDR3 bases are TGCGCCAGCCGGCTATTGAGCGAACGATCCTACGAGCAGTACTTC. Its translation: CASRLLSERSYEQYF.

DNA for the CDR3: TGTGCCAGCAGCGCCTTTGCGGCAGGCACAGATACGCAGTATTTT. The encoded protein is CASSAFAAGTDTQYF. The genes are TRBV2 and TRBJ2-3, with D unresolved. Per germline, CDR1 SNHLY and CDR2 FYNNEI. CDR3 length equals 15 residues. Trimming cost V 6 bases and J 1 base, with 14 bases left between them.

V is TRBV5-1 and J is TRBJ2-1; maybe TRBD1 (6 bases). This CDR3 is 16 amino acids long. CDR1 is SGHRS, CDR2 YFSETQ, per germline. V dropped 3 bases and J dropped 6 bases, with 19 bases sitting between them. The CDR3 reads CASSSQGSSLRNEQFF. DNA of the CDR3: TGCGCCAGCAGCTCCCAGGGGTCTTCCCTCCGCAATGAGCAGTTCTTC.

V and J are TRBV6-2 or TRBV6-3 and TRBJ1-6; D not certain. Trimming took 4 bases from V and 10 from J, leaving 11 bases between them. The CDR3 contains 13 residues. Germline V lookup: CDR1 MNHEY, CDR2 SVGEGT. CDR3 in amino acids: CASSFPGNSPLHF. The CDR3 bases are TGTGCCAGCAGTTTTCCCGGGAACTCACCCCTCCACTTT.

The chain combines TRBV18 with TRBJ1-5, with D hard to call. The V and J ends lost 3 bases and 0 bases respectively, with 12 bases between them. This CDR3 contains 16 residues. Germline values: CDR1 KGHSH, CDR2 LQKENI. The CDR3 loop is CASSPLAPASNQPQHF. The CDR3 coding sequence is TGTGCCAGCTCACCTTTGGCTCCTGCTAGCAATCAGCCCCAGCATTTT.

V and J are TRBV5-1 and TRBJ2-1, with 10 bases aligning to TRBD2. With V trimmed by 4 bases and J by 2 bases, 6 bases remained unmatched. The germline CDR1 and CDR2 sequences are SGHRS and YFSETQ. The CDR3 length is 16 residues. CDR3 DNA: TGCGCCAGCAGCCCCAAAACTAGCGGGGCCTACAATGAGCAGTTCTTC. Encoded protein: CASSPKTSGAYNEQFF.

The gene calls are TRBV7-2 and TRBJ1-1, with 10 nucleotides matching TRBD1. Germline V CDR1 and CDR2: SGHTA, FQGNSA. Trimming removed 2 bases from V and 12 bases from J; junction bases left unmatched: 6. The CDR3 is 13 residues long. Here the CDR3 reads CASSLSRDRGTFF. The CDR3 region has the DNA TGTGCCAGCAGCTTATCCCGGGACAGGGGTACTTTCTTT. The full variable domain, completed using reference TRBV7-2 and TRBJ1-1, is GAGVSQSPSNKVTEKGKDVELRCDPISGHTALYWYRQSLGQGLEFLIYFQGNSAPDKSGLPSDRFSAERTGGSVSTLTIQRTQQEDSAVYLCASSLSRDRGTFFGQGTRLTVV.

The chain combines TRBV5-1 with TRBJ2-2; the match to TRBD2 covers 11 bases. The ends lost 4 bases at V and 2 bases at J; junction bases unmatched: 4. The CDR3 is 16 residues long. Germline CDR1 reads SGHRS; CDR2 reads YFSETQ. The CDR3 sequence is CASSRLAGGNTGELFF. The CDR3 DNA follows: TGCGCCAGCAGCAGGCTAGCGGGGGGCAACACCGGGGAGCTGTTTTTT.

The chain employs TRBV4-1 and TRBJ1-3; D unclear. This CDR3 contains 12 residues. The germline CDR1 and CDR2 sequences are MGHRA and YSYEKL. Deletions cut 1 base from V and 7 bases from J, with 5 bases between. This CDR3 reads CASSQAGNTIYF. CDR3 bases: TGCGCCAGCAGCCAAGCCGGGAACACCATATATTTT.

The CDR3 here is CSVEMTGGNTEAFF. As DNA, the CDR3 is TGCAGCGTTGAAATGACAGGGGGGAACACTGAAGCTTTCTTT. The rearrangement links TRBV29-1 to TRBJ1-1; TRBD1 matches at 9 bases. Unmatched junction bases numbered 2, after V lost 2 bases and J lost 1 base. This CDR3 is 14 amino acids long. Per germline, CDR1 SQVTM and CDR2 ANQGSEA. Looking up the rest from reference TRBV29-1 and TRBJ1-1 gives the full variable domain: SAVISQKPSRDICQRGTSLTIQCQVDSQVTMMFWYRQQPGQSLTLIATANQGSEATYESGFVIDKFPISRPNLTFSTLTVSNMSPEDSSIYLCSVEMTGGNTEAFFGQGTRLTVV.

V and J are TRBV7-8 and TRBJ2-1; D unresolved. Germline values: CDR1 SGHVS, CDR2 FQNEAQ. The length of the CDR3 is 12 residues. The ends were cut back, 4 bases at V and 9 bases at J, with 10 bases in the middle. CDR3 region: CASSSDGSEQFF. CDR3 sequence (DNA): TGTGCCAGCAGCTCCGATGGTAGTGAGCAGTTCTTC.

The rearrangement links TRBV19 to TRBJ1-5, with a tentative D call TRBD1 (6 bases). The germline V and J ends were trimmed by 3 bases and 3 bases, with 18 bases remaining between them. CDR1 is LNHDA, CDR2 SQIVND, per germline (reference sequence). This CDR3 has 17 amino acids. CDR3 loop: CASSILTGSNYNQPQHF. CDR3 bases: TGTGCCAGTAGTATCCTGACAGGATCGAACTACAATCAGCCCCAGCATTTT.

This clone was recorded a few times. The chain joins TRBV5-1 to TRBJ1-3, with 9 nucleotides matching TRBD1. Germline V gene lookup returns CDR1 SGHRS and CDR2 YFSETQ. The CDR3 covers 16 residues. V lost 2 bases to trimming and J lost 3 bases; unmatched junction nucleotides: 6. The CDR3 bases are TGCGCCAGCAGCTTCGATACAGGGGGCGTTGGAAACACCATATATTTT. This sequence encodes CASSFDTGGVGNTIYF. Using reference TRBV5-1 and TRBJ1-3 for the parts outside the CDR3, the full variable domain is KAGVTQTPRYLIKTRGQQVTLSCSPISGHRSVSWYQQTPGQGLQFLFEYFSETQRNKGNFPGRFSGRQFSNSRSEMNVSTLELGDSALYLCASSFDTGGVGNTIYFGEGSWLTVV.

The V gene is TRBV28, the J gene TRBJ1-2; D not certain. Looked up from germline, CDR1 is MDHEN and CDR2 is SYDVKM. V shed 5 bases and J shed 2 bases, with 12 bases lying between them. The CDR3 has 14 amino acids. CDR3 amino acids: CASSPERPNYGYTF. The CDR3 coding sequence is TGTGCCAGCAGTCCGGAGCGGCCCAACTATGGCTACACCTTC.

This clone was detected once. CDR3 sequence (DNA): TGTGCCAGCTCGATCCCGGGGGACCGCGAGACCCAGTACTTC. It is translated as CASSIPGDRETQYF. The gene calls are TRBV18 and TRBJ2-5, with TRBD2 as a possible D gene (6 bases). V gave up 6 bases and J gave up 5 bases, with 16 bases separating them. CDR3 size: 14 residues. Germline V lookup: CDR1 KGHSH, CDR2 LQKENI.